What follows is one TCR beta chain and its context. Its antigen is not yet known. Base qualities are not at hand, and no much larger clone is one base apart. The immunoSEQ Assay, a bias-controlled multiplex PCR, was used to amplify TCRbeta CDR3 regions from genomic DNA. Concerning the study's data processing: Within the assay, amplification of reference gene primers was used to estimate how many nucleated cells each sample contained. To quantify the absolute abundance of each unique TCRbeta CDR3 rearrangement, sequence reads were collapsed and filtered. For each sample, productive Simpson clonality was calculated as the square root of Simpson's diversity index across productive rearrangements. Held by TCRdb, this immuneACCESS table contains in-frame sequences only and omits some clones. Under half of the omission traces to an unresolved V gene where checked; the cause of the rest is unknown. The V and J calls and clone size were taken over from that table, and D and trimming were inferred from the DNA. For this sample the table gives around 260,000 clones, of which about 88% were detected only once. About 3.5% of the sample is taken by the ten largest.

The data belong to a study of blood T cell repertoires in COVID-19 (dated by TCRdb to the early 2020s). Background on the whole study: Samples from collaborators originated in the United States, Italy and Spain and spanned both the acute and convalescent phases of COVID-19. A freely available public database, intended as a resource for researchers studying the immune response to SARS-CoV-2, is where the repertoires were released. Subjects who had been exposed to COVID-19, were actively infected with it, or had recovered from it provided the deeply sampled blood TCRbeta repertoires that made up the dataset. The samples were drawn from the first 160 participants of the ongoing ImmuneRACE study and from some 1,300 subjects provided by 6 global collaborators. The material from the prospective study consisted of cDNA or gDNA derived from T cells, B-cell-depleted T cells, or PBMCs. Nearly every sample came with metadata listing a de-identified subject ID, COVID-19 status, age in years and sex. Where HLA class I and class II types were available, the types were taken from metadata supplied by the sample provider, not from assay-based typing. Paper-wide results and their limitations: How much clinical and demographic metadata was included differed by source and by participant, and the metadata was provided uncurated.

The CDR3 holds 16 amino acids from the cysteine to the phenylalanine. Just the 48-base CDR3 DNA is kept, in frame starting at base 1. The germline ends are 12 bases apart after V is trimmed by 1 base and J by 0 bases. Reading the germline V gene gives CDR1 SGHDN and CDR2 FVKESK. The collaborating institutions used their own protocols to collect whole blood in K2EDTA tubes. Collaborator samples were shipped for TCRbeta analysis as frozen whole blood, isolated PBMCs, or DNA extracted from either sample type. The receptor was derived from a man aged 18-30 years with active or convalescent COVID-19. What was sequenced was peripheral blood. Rearrangement joined TRBV14 to TRBJ2-5, with TRBD1 perhaps the D gene, on 6 matching bases. The DNA sequence is as follows: TGTGCCAGCAGCCAAGCTGGACAGCTGTACCAAGAGACCCAGTACTTC. It specifies CASSQAGQLYQETQYF.